This note documents a single T cell receptor beta chain sequence. The repertoire was sequenced with immunoSEQ multiplex PCR; TCRdb's copy has only in-frame clones and lacks some. This sample has over 95,000 clones, with over 75% found just once. This CDR3 is 15 amino acids long. Unmatched junction bases numbered 5, after V lost 4 bases and J lost 0 bases. CDR1 and CDR2 (germline): SGHRS, YFSETQ. The sample is drawn from a study of OX40 agonist ivuxolimab in advanced cancers. As for the study in general: Participants, about 83% male, averaged roughly 60 years of age, ranging from about 23 to 80.

This receptor was taken from an adult with an advanced solid tumor such as melanoma, head and neck, liver or kidney cancer. The chain joins TRBV5-1 to TRBJ1-2; 8 bases map to TRBD1. This material consisted of CD4+ or CD8+ T cells sorted from blood, taken in a trial of the OX40 agonist ivuxolimab. DNA of the CDR3: TGCGCCAGCAGCCTGACAGGGGCCTCTAACTATGGCTACACCTTC. Its translation is CASSLTGASNYGYTF. Variable domain in full (rest from reference TRBV5-1 and TRBJ1-2): KAGVTQTPRYLIKTRGQQVTLSCSPISGHRSVSWYQQTPGQGLQFLFEYFSETQRNKGNFPGRFSGRQFSNSRSEMNVSTLELGDSALYLCASSLTGASNYGYTFGSGTRLTVV.